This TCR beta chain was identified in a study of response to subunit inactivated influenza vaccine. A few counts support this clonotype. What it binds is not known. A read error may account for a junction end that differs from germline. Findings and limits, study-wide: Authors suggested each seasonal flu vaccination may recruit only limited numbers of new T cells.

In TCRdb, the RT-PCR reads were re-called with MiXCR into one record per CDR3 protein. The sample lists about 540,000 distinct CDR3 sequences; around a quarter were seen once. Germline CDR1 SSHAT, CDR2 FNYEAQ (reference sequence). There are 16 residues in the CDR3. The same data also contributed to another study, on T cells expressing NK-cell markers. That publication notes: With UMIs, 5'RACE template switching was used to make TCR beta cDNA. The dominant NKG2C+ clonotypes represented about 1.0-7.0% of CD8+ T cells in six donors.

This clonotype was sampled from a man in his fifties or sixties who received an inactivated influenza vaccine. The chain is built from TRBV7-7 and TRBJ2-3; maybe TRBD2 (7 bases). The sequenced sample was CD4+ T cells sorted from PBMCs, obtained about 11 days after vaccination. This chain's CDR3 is CASSLGVGGDTDTQYF. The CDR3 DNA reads TGTGCTAGCAGCTTAGGCGTAGGGGGGGACACAGATACGCAGTATTTT.